This T cell receptor beta chain derives from a study of neurological immune-mediated disorders. Germline V lookup: CDR1 MDHEN, CDR2 SYDVKM. This CDR3 has 14 residues. V dropped 9 bases and J dropped 5 bases, with 19 bases sitting between them. Via MiXCR, TCRdb re-called the 5' RACE reads, giving one row per CDR3 protein. Of tens of thousands of distinct CDR3 sequences in the sample, roughly 3.8% were seen once. Points from the study as a whole: Phylogenetic grouping assigned the repertoires of 18 of 34 multiple sclerosis patients to a single related-CDR3 cluster, which may represent a signature. Whereas HTLV-1-associated myelopathy showed the most TCR clonal expansion, multiple sclerosis showed the least, with levels below those of healthy controls.

This clonotype was seen repeatedly, ten times or more. The antigen remains undetermined. This receptor was identified in a man aged 55-75 years with multiple sclerosis. Sequencing was done on a sample of PBMCs. The genes are TRBV28 and TRBJ2-5; no clear D gene. The CDR3 loop reads CASSTPPGRETQYF. As DNA, the CDR3 is TGTGCCAGTTCCACCCCCCCTGGGCGGGAGACCCAGTACTTC.